The 10 T cell receptor beta chains in this list originate from one sample, sequenced in a study of chemoradiotherapy in HPV16-positive cancers. Libraries were prepared by immunoSEQ multiplex PCR; TCRdb keeps only in-frame clonotypes and omits some of them. The table shows about 35,000 clones, with approximately 90% occurring only once. Specimen: blood, collected from a patient who underwent chemoradiotherapy. The receptors stem from a human donor with HPV-associated anogenital cancer.

The V call is TRBV7-2, the J call TRBJ2-6; 8 nucleotides match TRBD1. The CDR3 loop spans 14 amino acids. Germline CDR1 SGHTA, CDR2 FQGNSA. After removal of 2 bases from V and 12 bases from J, the junction contained 6 bases not matched to a gene. In nucleotides, the CDR3 is TGTGCCAGCAGCTTAACCCAGGGGGCGGGCGTCCTGACTTTC. Residues: CASSLTQGAGVLTF.

The chain is built from TRBV18 and TRBJ2-5; D may be TRBD1 or TRBD2 (5 bases each). There are 13 residues in the CDR3. V was pared by 4 bases and J by 0 bases, with 6 bases between. The germline V gene has CDR1 KGHSH and CDR2 LQKENI. The CDR3: CASSRGHQETQYF. CDR3 DNA: TGTGCCAGCTCACGGGGACACCAAGAGACCCAGTACTTC.

The gene calls are TRBV18 and TRBJ2-3; 12 positions match TRBD2. This CDR3 is built from 16 residues. The germline gives CDR1 KGHSH, CDR2 LQKENI. The trim removed 4 bases at V and 2 bases at J, leaving 4 bases unmatched. The CDR3 loop is CASSLRTSGVTDTQYF. The DNA for the CDR3 is TGTGCCAGCTCACTCCGGACTAGCGGGGTCACAGATACGCAGTATTTT.

The chain recombines TRBV2 with TRBJ1-6; 7 bases match TRBD1. V shed 6 bases and J 0 bases; nucleotides not matched to a gene: 5. CDR3 length: 16 amino acids. From germline, CDR1 is SNHLY and CDR2 FYNNEI. The CDR3 reads CASRTGQSSYNSPLHF. In nucleotides, the CDR3 is TGTGCCAGCAGGACGGGACAGAGCTCCTATAATTCACCCCTCCACTTT.

The J gene is TRBJ2-7, the V gene TRBV7-9, with 8 positions matching TRBD1. The CDR3 contains 14 residues. Germline V gene data show CDR1 as SEHNR and CDR2 as FQNEAQ (reference sequence). The V and J ends lost 5 bases and 3 bases, in that order; junction bases with no gene match: 6. CDR3 sequence reads: CASSTRQGRYEQYF. CDR3 nucleotides: TGTGCCAGCAGCACCAGACAGGGGCGCTACGAGCAGTACTTC.

The V and J genes are TRBV7-9 and TRBJ2-2; D may be TRBD1 (6 bases). V lost 5 bases to trimming and J lost 6 bases, with 22 bases between them. The CDR3 runs 17 residues. CDR1 and CDR2 from the germline V gene are SEHNR and FQNEAQ (reference sequence). CDR3 bases: TGTGCCAGCAGCACCATCCCAGTCGTAACAGGGCCCGGGGAGCTGTTTTTT. Its translation: CASSTIPVVTGPGELFF.

The chain recombines TRBV2 with TRBJ2-6; perhaps TRBD1 as D (6 bases). The CDR3 sequence is 15 residues long. Germline V lookup: CDR1 SNHLY, CDR2 FYNNEI. Trimming left V 6 bases short and J 0 bases short, with 9 bases between. DNA for the CDR3: TGTGCCAGCAGGGACAGTAACTCTGGGGCCAACGTCCTGACTTTC. This gives the protein CASRDSNSGANVLTF.

In this sample, this clone turned up a few times. This sequence joins TRBV6-1 and TRBJ2-7; 11 bases align to TRBD2. Germline assignment: CDR1 MNHNS and CDR2 SASEGT. CDR3 length: 16 residues. V lost 3 bases and J lost 3; bases outside the gene matches: 7. The CDR3 DNA reads as TGTGCCAGCAGTGAGCTACCGGGACTAGCGGTCTACGAGCAGTACTTC. This encodes CASSELPGLAVYEQYF.

J is TRBJ1-6 and V is TRBV7-7; D possibly corresponds to TRBD1 (5 bases). The V gene lost 2 bases and the J gene lost 10 bases, with 9 bases spanning the gap. Germline values: CDR1 SSHAT, CDR2 FNYEAQ (reference sequence). CDR3 size: 13 residues. CDR3 amino acids: CASSLMGGSPLHF. Here the CDR3 DNA reads TGTGCCAGCAGCTTAATGGGGGGATCACCCCTCCACTTT.

V and J are TRBV30 and TRBJ1-1, with D possibly being TRBD1 (6 bases). This CDR3 contains 13 residues. The V end was cut by 4 bases, the J end by 3 bases, with 12 bases between. CDR1 GTSNPN and CDR2 SVGIG come from the germline V gene (reference sequence). CDR3 nucleotides: TGTGCCTGGACTAGGGGGGGGGACACTGAAGCTTTCTTT. Translated: CAWTRGGDTEAFF.